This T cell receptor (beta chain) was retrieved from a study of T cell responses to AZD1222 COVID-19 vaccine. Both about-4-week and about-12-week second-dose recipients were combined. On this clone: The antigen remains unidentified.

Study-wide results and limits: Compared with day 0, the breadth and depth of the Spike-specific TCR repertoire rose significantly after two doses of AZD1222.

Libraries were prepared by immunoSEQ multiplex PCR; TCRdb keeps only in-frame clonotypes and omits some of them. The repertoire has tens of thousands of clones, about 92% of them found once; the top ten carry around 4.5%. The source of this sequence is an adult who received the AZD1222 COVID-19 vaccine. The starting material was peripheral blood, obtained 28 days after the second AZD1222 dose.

The CDR3: CASSSLAVNLEDEQFF. CDR3 nucleotide sequence: TGTGCCAGCAGCTCCCTGGCGGTAAATCTAGAGGATGAGCAGTTCTTC. The genes are TRBV5-6 and TRBJ2-1, with D hard to call. The V and J ends lost 3 bases and 8 bases respectively, with 21 bases between them. The CDR3 is 16 amino acids. Per germline, CDR1 SGHDT and CDR2 YYEEEE.